What follows are 20 T cell receptor beta chains derived from one specimen sequenced in a study of blood T cell repertoires in COVID-19. Assay: immunoSEQ multiplex PCR; the TCRdb copy retains only in-frame clones and omits some. In the table there are about 170,000 clones, approximately 91% of which are singletons. Sequenced input: peripheral blood. The source of these receptors is a man in his late teens or twenties with COVID-19, enrolled during active disease.

V is TRBV6-1 and J is TRBJ1-2, with 10 bases fitting TRBD1. The CDR3 runs 16 residues. The junction had 8 bases not matched to a gene; V was cut back by 3 bases and J by 4 bases. Germline-derived CDR1 and CDR2 are MNHNS and SASEGT. The DNA of the CDR3 is TGTGCCAGCAGTGAGCGGACAGGGGGGGTATCCTATGGCTACACCTTC. Its protein product is CASSERTGGVSYGYTF.

This clone was seen only a few times. The rearrangement joins TRBV4-1 to TRBJ1-4, with unresolved D. This CDR3 is 16 amino acids long. Trimming stripped 4 bases from V and 8 bases from J, with 20 bases between. Germline V gene data show CDR1 as MGHRA and CDR2 as YSYEKL. The CDR3 protein is CASSRGLQGGEEKLFF. The CDR3 DNA sequence: TGCGCCAGCAGCCGAGGCCTACAAGGTGGAGAAGAAAAACTGTTTTTT.

The genes are TRBV2 and TRBJ2-3, with 8 bases lining up with TRBD2. Germline V CDR1 and CDR2: SNHLY, FYNNEI. V shed 5 bases, J shed 8 bases, and the junction held 3 bases outside the gene matches. The length of the CDR3 is 12 residues. The CDR3 DNA reads as TGTGCCAGCAGTACGGGAGGGCGTACGCAGTATTTT. Its translation: CASSTGGRTQYF.

The gene calls are TRBV13 and TRBJ1-6, with D maybe TRBD1 (5 bases). CDR3 length: 12 amino acids. The germline CDR1 and CDR2 sequences are PRHDT and FYEKMQ (reference sequence). V was clipped by 5 bases and J by 10 bases, with 9 bases between them. DNA for the CDR3: TGTGCCAGCAGCGCAGGGAGGTCACCCCTCCACTTT. It yields the protein CASSAGRSPLHF.

The J gene is TRBJ1-6, the V gene TRBV20-1; 7 bases are shared with TRBD1. The junction had 9 bases not matched to a gene; V was cut back by 3 bases and J by 10 bases. This CDR3 contains 14 residues. Germline CDR1 reads DFQATT; CDR2 reads SNEGSKA (reference sequence). CDR3 DNA: TGCAGTGCTAGTTACAGGGGTGTTGGATCACCCCTCCACTTT. It yields the protein CSASYRGVGSPLHF.

The J gene is TRBJ1-1, the V gene TRBV7-2; 7 bases are a match to TRBD1. Germline CDR1 SGHTA, CDR2 FQGNSA. This CDR3 region has 14 residues. After removal of 3 bases from V and 0 bases from J, the junction contained 1 base not matched to a gene. CDR3 protein: CASSFGQVNTEAFF. The CDR3 region has the DNA TGTGCCAGCAGCTTTGGACAGGTGAACACTGAAGCTTTCTTT.

The chain combines TRBV6-6 with TRBJ1-2; D remains ambiguous. This CDR3 comprises 11 residues. Trimming stripped 3 bases from V and 10 bases from J, with 9 bases between. CDR1 is MNHNY and CDR2 is SVGAGI in the germline V gene (reference sequence). The CDR3 reads CASSYSFVYTF. In DNA form, the CDR3 reads TGTGCCAGCAGTTATTCTTTCGTCTACACCTTC.

This clone has just one count. The J gene is TRBJ2-7, the V gene TRBV15; TRBD2 agrees at 8 bases. CDR1 LNHNV and CDR2 YYDKDF come from the germline V gene (reference sequence). This CDR3 spans 13 amino acids. With V trimmed by 1 base and J by 5 bases, 1 base remained unmatched. The CDR3 DNA sequence: TGTGCCACCAGCAGAGTGACTAGCGACGAGCAGTACTTC. It codes for CATSRVTSDEQYF.

DNA for the CDR3: TGTGCCTGGAGAACAGGGACTAATGAAAAACTGTTTTTT. Protein: CAWRTGTNEKLFF. This rearrangement joins TRBV30 to TRBJ1-4; possible D gene TRBD1, 6 bases. V was shortened by 3 bases and J by 2 bases, with 7 bases between the two germline ends. This CDR3 comprises 13 residues. Germline values: CDR1 GTSNPN, CDR2 SVGIG (reference sequence).

This chain connects TRBV9 to TRBJ2-3; TRBD2 is a possible D gene (5 bases). Per germline, CDR1 SGDLS and CDR2 YYNGEE. The CDR3 extends over 16 amino acids. The V end was cut by 0 bases, the J end by 3 bases, with 14 bases between. The CDR3: CASSVEGAPRTDTQYF. CDR3 coding DNA: TGTGCCAGCAGCGTAGAGGGAGCGCCAAGGACAGATACGCAGTATTTT.

The J gene is TRBJ1-2, the V gene TRBV5-6; no clear D. V lost 1 base and J lost 3, with 7 bases in between. CDR3 length: 13 amino acids. Germline V gene sequence: CDR1 SGHDT, CDR2 YYEEEE. The CDR3 nucleotides read TGTGCCAGCAGCTTGTTGGACTACTATGGCTACACCTTC. Its translation: CASSLLDYYGYTF. Drawing the rest from reference TRBV5-6 and TRBJ1-2, the complete variable domain is DAGVTQSPTHLIKTRGQQVTLRCSPKSGHDTVSWYQQALGQGPQFIFQYYEEEERQRGNFPDRFSGHQFPNYSSELNVNALLLGDSALYLCASSLLDYYGYTFGSGTRLTVV.

The CDR3 reads CASSISSGPYEQYF. CDR3 DNA: TGTGCCAGTAGTATATCCAGCGGTCCCTACGAGCAGTACTTC. The gene calls are TRBV19 and TRBJ2-7, with D perhaps TRBD2 (5 bases). CDR1 LNHDA and CDR2 SQIVND come from the germline V gene (reference sequence). The CDR3 is 14 residues long. Trimming stripped 2 bases from V and 2 bases from J, with 10 bases between.

The chain combines TRBV18 with TRBJ2-7; D call uncertain. CDR3 length equals 15 residues. Trimming shortened V by 1 base and J by 1 base, and 11 bases separated the two germline ends. Germline CDR1 KGHSH, CDR2 LQKENI. CDR3 sequence (DNA): TGTGCCAGCTCACCACTCCCCGAGAGGTCCTACGAGCAGTACTTC. It is translated as CASSPLPERSYEQYF.

V gene TRBV7-6 combines with J gene TRBJ1-2, with D possibly being TRBD1 (6 bases). V lost 2 bases and J lost 4, with 20 bases in between. The CDR3 is made up of 17 amino acids. CDR1 is SGHVS and CDR2 is FNYEAQ in the germline V gene. This CDR3 is CASSLWEGVTRGYGYTF. The CDR3 DNA follows: TGTGCCAGCAGCTTATGGGAGGGGGTAACCCGGGGCTATGGCTACACCTTC.

The genes are TRBV28 and TRBJ1-1; D unclear. With 6 bases removed from V and 1 base from J, the gap between germline ends came to 21 bases. The germline gives CDR1 MDHEN, CDR2 SYDVKM. The CDR3 has 17 residues. DNA of the CDR3: TGTGCCAGCAGCCATTTCCGGCCGGATCGGGGGAACACTGAAGCTTTCTTT. Amino acids: CASSHFRPDRGNTEAFF.

The gene calls are TRBV4-2 and TRBJ1-1; D not resolved. The germline CDR1 and CDR2 sequences are LGHNA and YNFKEQ. CDR3 length: 14 amino acids. V was cut by 5 bases and J by 2 bases, with 12 bases left in between. The CDR3 here is CASSASYYNTEAFF. The CDR3 DNA sequence: TGTGCCAGCAGCGCGTCCTATTATAACACTGAAGCTTTCTTT.

The chain has TRBV29-1 and TRBJ2-7, with 8 positions matching TRBD1. From germline, CDR1 is SQVTM and CDR2 ANQGSEA. This CDR3 spans 14 amino acids. Trimming cost V 8 bases and J 5 bases; bases outside gene matches: 14. In DNA, the CDR3 is TGCAGCTTCTTGAGGACAGGGAGAACGGACGAGCAGTACTTC. Amino acid sequence: CSFLRTGRTDEQYF.

The J gene is TRBJ2-1, the V gene TRBV14, with 9 bases lining up with TRBD1. The CDR3 has 16 amino acids. Germline V gene data show CDR1 as SGHDN and CDR2 as FVKESK. The J segment lost 6 bases and the V segment lost 0 bases, leaving 6 bases of the junction unmatched. CDR3 in DNA: TGTGCCAGCAGCCAAGATCGGGACAGGGTAAGCAATGAGCAGTTCTTC. It translates to CASSQDRDRVSNEQFF.

The rearrangement joins TRBV29-1 to TRBJ2-1; the match to TRBD1 covers 7 bases. There are 16 residues in the CDR3. CDR1 is SQVTM and CDR2 is ANQGSEA in the germline V gene. V lost 8 bases and J lost 0; bases outside the gene matches: 13. The CDR3 reads CSLTGVGTSSYNEQFF. The CDR3 region has the DNA TGCAGCCTTACAGGGGTGGGTACAAGCTCCTACAATGAGCAGTTCTTC.

The gene calls are TRBV19 and TRBJ2-7; D is perhaps TRBD1 (5 bases). CDR1 is LNHDA, CDR2 SQIVND, per germline (reference sequence). The CDR3 loop spans 14 amino acids. V was shortened by 5 bases and J by 4 bases, with 15 bases between the two germline ends. The chain's CDR3 is CASSEQGLDYEQYF. DNA of the CDR3: TGTGCCAGTAGTGAGCAGGGATTGGATTACGAGCAGTACTTC. The full variable domain, rest sourced from reference TRBV19 and TRBJ2-7, is DGGITQSPKYLFRKEGQNVTLSCEQNLNHDAMYWYRQDPGQGLRLIYYSQIVNDFQKGDIAEGYSVSREKKESFPLTVTSAQKNPTAFYLCASSEQGLDYEQYFGPGTRLTVT.